These T cell receptor beta chains were read from a single sample in a study of response to subunit inactivated influenza vaccine. TCRdb independently ran MiXCR on the RT-PCR reads; one entry per CDR3 protein. The sample includes about 190,000 distinct CDR3 sequences, approximately 15% of them seen just once. This sample comprised CD8+ T cells sorted from PBMCs, obtained roughly 5 days after vaccination. These receptors were collected from a man aged 50-59 years who received an inactivated influenza vaccine. Both conserved end residues are part of each CDR3. Clone size appears in some rows only: once, few, many, or a class for an expanded clone.

cdr3_aa	j_call	v_call	clone_size
CSAHGGLGGSPQYF	TRBJ2-5	TRBV20-1	few
CSVEGGASATDTQYF	TRBJ2-3	TRBV29-1	many
CATSRDLAGAYEQYF	TRBJ2-7	TRBV15	NA
CASSLAGDTQETQYF	TRBJ2-5	TRBV5-1	many
CASSPHKGQVVGTNEKLFF	TRBJ1-4	TRBV4-3	few
CATSRSQGQGQETQYF	TRBJ2-5	TRBV15	few
CASSKGTTEAFF	TRBJ1-1	TRBV5-6	NA
CASSFSGVGNEQFF	TRBJ2-1	TRBV7-9	NA
CASSEFSIGELFF	TRBJ2-2	TRBV25-1	few
CASSLTTGRAISNSYEQYF	TRBJ2-7	TRBV28	few
CASSFQTGIRNTGELFF	TRBJ2-2	TRBV4-2	NA
CASSRWGSDTQYF	TRBJ2-3	TRBV6-2/TRBV6-3	NA
CASTKAPALTNYGYTF	TRBJ1-2	TRBV5-6	few
CASSFPAGGLSTDTQYF	TRBJ2-3	TRBV7-2	NA
CASSQSDHSSYEQYF	TRBJ2-7	TRBV4-3	many
CASLDSSYNEQFF	TRBJ2-1	TRBV7-9	few
CASSQEVARQVADTQYF	TRBJ2-3	TRBV4-3	many
CADGGSNSPLHF	TRBJ1-6	TRBV5-4	many
CASSYNPYPGLAGGTDTQYF	TRBJ2-3	TRBV6-2/TRBV6-3	NA
CSVDGVWGGSYEQYF	TRBJ2-7	TRBV29-1	NA
CASSISAGGYEQYF	TRBJ2-7	TRBV27	NA
CASSLNGGAGDTQYF	TRBJ2-3	TRBV5-1	NA
CASSLNQAGPNHEQYF	TRBJ2-7	TRBV5-1	many
CSVEIRGYEQYF	TRBJ2-7	TRBV29-1	many
CASSQALYNEQFF	TRBJ2-1	TRBV3-1	NA
CASSEGQGNSPLHF	TRBJ1-6	TRBV2	NA
CASSYRSTGELFF	TRBJ2-2	TRBV6-2/TRBV6-3	NA
CASSLRFPAYEQYF	TRBJ2-7	TRBV7-2	many
CASSLAYGRAEGDTQYF	TRBJ2-3	TRBV7-2	few
CASSFVTGGPGELFF	TRBJ2-2	TRBV12-3/TRBV12-4	few
CASSFGRDVREKLFF	TRBJ1-4	TRBV5-1	NA
CASSLGGGNTQYF	TRBJ2-3	TRBV7-2	few
CASSPRAGQYNEQFF	TRBJ2-1	TRBV28	NA
CASSGGRGTSGSGETQYF	TRBJ2-5	TRBV11-1	NA
CASSQDISGTGLFIGEQFF	TRBJ2-1	TRBV4-3	few
CASGRGDRGPETQYF	TRBJ2-5	TRBV12-5	NA
CASSPDGAYGYTF	TRBJ1-2	TRBV12-3/TRBV12-4	many
CASNSQGGPYNEQFF	TRBJ2-1	TRBV12-3/TRBV12-4	many
CSGGPSGLAGGEQFF	TRBJ2-1	TRBV29-1	NA
CASSYGQTYTEAFF	TRBJ1-1	TRBV6-5	few
CASRLRFPFYNEQFF	TRBJ2-1	TRBV28	few
CASSSPRESYEQYF	TRBJ2-7	TRBV2	many
CASSYSWYGTDTQYF	TRBJ2-3	TRBV6-5	few
CAWSSLGGWTEAFF	TRBJ1-1	TRBV30	NA
CASSQGPGPLLEQYF	TRBJ2-7	TRBV4-2	NA
CASSQELAARAADTQYF	TRBJ2-3	TRBV4-3	NA
CASSPVSTGANYNEQFF	TRBJ2-1	TRBV5-1	few
CASSQEGLTGGIIQYF	TRBJ2-4	TRBV4-2	NA
CASSIDWTTGGAGYGYTF	TRBJ1-2	TRBV19	NA
CAWAQGARETQYF	TRBJ2-5	TRBV30	NA
CASSWTPKANTGELFF	TRBJ2-2	TRBV6-5	few
CASSLNPGGTEAFF	TRBJ1-1	TRBV12-3/TRBV12-4	NA
CASSYSDTDTQYF	TRBJ2-3	TRBV6-5	few
CASSPWGFETQYF	TRBJ2-5	TRBV18	NA